Sequencing of this T cell receptor beta chain was carried out in a study of blood T cell repertoires in COVID-19. CDR1 and CDR2 (germline): LNHDA, SQIVND (reference sequence). CDR3 length equals 11 residues. TCRdb's copy holds only in-frame clones and misses some; the assay was immunoSEQ multiplex PCR. The sample holds about 110,000 clones, over 60% seen once. The sequenced material came from peripheral blood. This chain uses TRBV19 with TRBJ1-1, with a weak D call TRBD1 (5 bases). The TCR sequence derives from a human donor in a cohort sampled during active or convalescent COVID-19. CDR3 nucleotides: TGTGTTGGGGGGGATAGATCTGAAGCTTTCTTT. This encodes CVGGDRSEAFF.